The rows below give T cell receptor beta chains drawn from one sample of a study of read filtering for tumor transcriptome and immune sequencing. TCRdb called the reads again in MiXCR, with one record for every CDR3 protein. This table holds over 45,000 distinct CDR3 sequences, around a fifth found once. The specimen sequenced was a population of CD138-negative cells sorted from bone marrow. The origin of the receptors is a donor at least 40 years old with multiple myeloma. The CDR3 runs from the conserved cysteine through the conserved F or W. The D gene is left open where the match is weak. Some rows have no size entry. The others give once, few or many, or a class for an expanded clone.

d_call,j_call,clone_size,v_call,cdr3_aa,cdr3_nt
TRBD1,TRBJ2-2,.,TRBV28,CASSRTGPGELFF,TGTGCCAGCAGCAGGACAGGGCCCGGGGAGCTGTTTTTT
.,TRBJ1-3,.,TRBV7-9,CASARADSGNTIYF,TGTGCCAGCGCTAGAGCGGACTCTGGAAACACCATATATTTT
.,TRBJ2-5,many,TRBV29-1,CSVEDPRALQGTQYF,TGCAGCGTTGAAGATCCCCGGGCCCTCCAGGGGACCCAGTACTTC
.,TRBJ1-5,many,TRBV12-3/TRBV12-4,CASTPASPNQPQHF,TGTGCCAGCACTCCAGCCTCACCCAATCAGCCCCAGCATTTT
TRBD2,TRBJ2-1,many,TRBV7-9,CASSLGGGSSNEQFF,TGTGCCAGCAGCTTAGGTGGCGGGAGTTCCAATGAGCAGTTCTTC
.,TRBJ2-1,medium-sized,TRBV7-8,CASSLGPTPNNEQFF,TGTGCCAGCAGCTTGGGACCCACACCTAACAATGAGCAGTTCTTC
TRBD1,TRBJ2-5,once,TRBV5-6,CSSSLSGGETQYF,TGTTCCAGCAGCTTATCAGGGGGAGAGACCCAGTATTTC
TRBD2,TRBJ2-2,many,TRBV9,CASSVDRGRRSGELFF,TGTGCCAGCAGCGTAGACCGCGGGAGAAGGAGCGGGGAGCTGTTTTTT
TRBD1,TRBJ1-5,many,TRBV11-2,CASSLSQGAGQPQHF,TGTGCCAGCAGCTTATCACAGGGGGCCGGTCAGCCCCAGCATTTT
.,TRBJ2-5,.,TRBV24-1,CATSDSRGAGETQYF,TGTGCCACCAGTGATTCCAGGGGTGCGGGGGAGACCCAGTACTTC
.,TRBJ2-5,many,TRBV7-8,CASSLAGNQETQYF,TGTGCCAGCAGCTTAGCGGGAAACCAAGAGACCCAGTACTTC
.,TRBJ1-6,many,TRBV20-1,CSAPFYRGENSPLHF,TGCAGTGCTCCCTTTTACCGAGGTGAAAATTCACCCCTCCACTTT
TRBD1,TRBJ2-1,.,TRBV7-9,CASSLGGQNEQFF,TGTGCCAGCAGCTTAGGGGGACAGAATGAGCAGTTCTTC
TRBD1,TRBJ1-1,.,TRBV28,CASRIQGDTEAFF,TGTGCCAGCAGAATCCAGGGGGACACTGAAGCTTTCTTT
.,TRBJ1-4,many,TRBV6-5,CASSPPGSNEKLFF,TGTGCCAGCAGCCCCCCAGGGTCTAATGAAAAACTGTTTTTT
.,TRBJ2-2,many,TRBV29-1,CSVPGGVGGELFF,TGCAGCGTTCCTGGGGGAGTTGGCGGGGAGCTGTTTTTT
.,TRBJ2-5,many,TRBV28,CASTISGPGMGRETQYF,TGTGCCAGCACAATATCAGGGCCAGGGATGGGGCGAGAGACCCAGTACTTC
.,TRBJ2-1,many,TRBV10-3,CAISNPSPYNEQFF,TGTGCCATCAGCAACCCTAGCCCCTACAATGAGCAGTTCTTC
TRBD2,TRBJ2-1,.,TRBV18,CASLPIASGISYNEQFF,TGTGCCAGCTTGCCAATTGCTAGCGGAATCTCCTACAATGAGCAGTTCTTC
.,TRBJ1-1,.,TRBV5-4,CASHGGRRRNTEAFF,TGTGCCAGCCATGGGGGGCGCCGACGAAACACTGAAGCTTTCTTT
TRBD1,TRBJ2-7,.,TRBV6-5,CASSVRDSSYEQYF,TGTGCCAGCAGTGTCCGGGACAGCTCCTACGAGCAGTACTTC
.,TRBJ2-1,medium-sized,TRBV5-1,CASSLTGDSYNEQFF,TGCGCCAGCAGCTTGACCGGGGACTCCTACAATGAGCAGTTCTTC
.,TRBJ1-5,.,TRBV29-1,CSATLWGGQPQHF,TGCAGCGCTACTCTTTGGGGCGGGCAGCCCCAGCATTTT
.,TRBJ1-1,many,TRBV28,CASSLRSPEAFF,TGTGCCAGCAGCCTACGATCCCCTGAAGCTTTCTTT
TRBD1,TRBJ2-1,many,TRBV7-9,CASSLVQGANEQFF,TGTGCCAGCAGCTTAGTTCAGGGGGCCAATGAGCAGTTCTTC
.,TRBJ1-6,many,TRBV9,CASSVDSLNSPLHF,TGTGCCAGCAGCGTAGACAGCCTAAATTCACCCCTCCACTTT
TRBD2,TRBJ2-1,few,TRBV14,CASSFSGGIYNEQFF,TGTGCCAGCAGCTTTAGCGGGGGTATCTACAATGAGCAGTTCTTC
.,TRBJ2-3,many,TRBV7-8,CASSLGADTQYF,TGTGCCAGCAGCTTAGGTGCAGATACGCAGTATTTT
.,TRBJ2-1,few,TRBV7-2,CASSSDGNNEQFF,TGTGCCAGCAGCTCGGACGGAAACAATGAGCAGTTCTTC
.,TRBJ2-3,many,TRBV5-1,CASNPRQGNQGGDTQYF,TGCGCCAGCAACCCACGCCAAGGCAATCAGGGGGGAGATACGCAGTATTTT
.,TRBJ2-5,many,TRBV4-1,CASSRVGRETQYF,TGCGCCAGCAGCCGCGTGGGTCGGGAGACCCAGTACTTC
.,TRBJ2-3,many,TRBV11-2,CASSLRDLADTQYF,TGTGCCAGCAGCCTCCGGGACCTCGCAGATACGCAGTATTTT
.,TRBJ2-7,many,TRBV2,CASRSGVSSYEQYF,TGTGCCAGCAGGTCGGGCGTGAGCTCCTACGAGCAGTACTTC
.,TRBJ2-7,.,TRBV5-1,CASSLVPGFDEQYF,TGCGCCAGCAGCTTGGTTCCAGGGTTCGACGAGCAGTACTTC
.,TRBJ1-1,many,TRBV7-9,CASSLGHGTEAFF,TGTGCCAGCAGCTTGGGGCACGGCACTGAAGCTTTCTTT
.,TRBJ1-1,many,TRBV28,CASTPGGYTEAFF,TGTGCCAGCACTCCGGGGGGGTACACTGAAGCTTTCTTT
.,TRBJ2-1,many,TRBV7-9,CASSKGTLPYNEQFF,TGTGCCAGCAGCAAAGGGACCCTTCCCTACAATGAGCAGTTCTTC
TRBD1,TRBJ2-2,.,TRBV29-1,CSVTGGTGELFF,TGCAGCGTCACAGGGGGCACCGGGGAGCTGTTTTTT
TRBD1,TRBJ1-1,.,TRBV4-1,CASSRVYETGGNTEAFF,TGTGCCAGCAGCCGAGTTTATGAGACAGGGGGGAACACTGAAGCTTTCTTT
TRBD1,TRBJ1-4,.,TRBV2,CASSQTGNDEKLLF,TGTGCCAGCAGTCAGACAGGGAATGATGAAAAACTGCTTTTT
TRBD2,TRBJ2-3,many,TRBV20-1,CSALEMWLAGSTDTQYF,TGCAGTGCGTTGGAAATGTGGCTAGCGGGGAGCACAGATACGCAGTATTTT
TRBD1,TRBJ2-7,few,TRBV14,CASSQARTGIYEQYF,TGTGCCAGCAGCCAAGCGAGGACAGGGATCTACGAGCAGTACTTC
TRBD1,TRBJ2-5,many,TRBV20-1,CSARLQGAVKETQYF,TGCAGTGCTCGATTGCAGGGGGCGGTTAAAGAGACCCAGTACTTC
.,TRBJ1-4,many,TRBV5-1,CASRPPSSRANEKLFF,TGCGCCAGCAGACCCCCGAGTTCGAGGGCTAATGAAAAACTGTTTTTT
.,TRBJ2-5,many,TRBV18,CASSPEGSGTQYF,TGTGCCAGCTCACCCGAGGGTTCCGGGACCCAGTACTTC
.,TRBJ2-7,many,TRBV12-3/TRBV12-4,CASSLGDTSYEQYF,TGTGCCAGCAGTTTAGGGGACACCTCCTACGAGCAGTACTTC
.,TRBJ2-1,many,TRBV3-1,CASSQVENEQFF,TGTGCCAGCAGCCAAGTTGAGAATGAGCAGTTCTTC
TRBD1,TRBJ1-5,many,TRBV4-1,CASSQTGTAYQPQHF,TGCGCCAGCAGCCAGACCGGGACAGCGTATCAGCCCCAGCATTTT
.,TRBJ2-5,.,TRBV7-2,CASSLESNQETQYF,TGTGCCAGCAGCTTAGAGTCTAACCAAGAGACCCAGTACTTC
.,TRBJ2-1,.,TRBV19,CACSTRGFLVYNEQFF,TGTGCCTGTAGTACACGTGGGTTCTTGGTATACAATGAGCAGTTCTTC
.,TRBJ1-1,.,TRBV19,CASSSPREMNTEAFF,TGTGCCAGTAGTAGCCCCAGGGAAATGAACACTGAAGCTTTCTTT
.,TRBJ2-5,many,TRBV2,CASSLDYSEYQETQYF,TGTGCCAGCAGTCTTGACTACTCAGAGTACCAAGAGACCCAGTACTTC
.,TRBJ2-5,many,TRBV6-6,CASTSTGDGETQYF,TGTGCCAGCACATCGACAGGAGACGGAGAGACCCAGTACTTC
TRBD2,TRBJ2-3,many,TRBV5-1,CASSLTSGTDTQYF,TGCGCCAGCAGCTTGACTAGCGGCACAGATACGCAGTATTTT